These 25 T cell receptor beta chains originate from one sample sequenced in a study of blood T cell repertoires in COVID-19. The method was immunoSEQ multiplex PCR; TCRdb's version includes in-frame clones alone and lacks a portion of them. This table has roughly 110,000 clones, roughly 79% appearing once. The sequenced sample consisted of peripheral blood. The receptors shown here come from a human donor in a cohort sampled during active COVID-19.

This clone appeared a few times. The chain is built from TRBV6-5 and TRBJ2-7; a possible D gene is TRBD2 (6 bases). The CDR3 contains 14 residues. Trimming stripped 8 bases from V and 0 bases from J, with 14 bases between. CDR1 is MNHEY, CDR2 SVGAGI, per germline. CDR3 DNA sequence: TGTGCCAGCCGAGGGGCGGGGACCTCCTACGAGCAGTACTTC. Amino acid sequence: CASRGAGTSYEQYF.

The chain combines TRBV30 with TRBJ2-7; D is uncertain. Trimming cost V 0 bases and J 4 bases, with 13 bases left between them. This CDR3 region has 14 residues. Germline V gene data show CDR1 as GTSNPN and CDR2 as SVGIG (reference sequence). The CDR3 DNA sequence: TGTGCCTGGAGTGTACTGAGCAGGAAATACGAGCAGTACTTC. Its translation is CAWSVLSRKYEQYF.

This clone was counted between two and nine times. The gene calls are TRBV5-1 and TRBJ1-2; D is possibly TRBD1 (5 bases). Trimming removed 1 base at V and 2 bases at J, with 12 bases between. This CDR3 comprises 15 residues. Looked up from germline, CDR1 is SGHRS and CDR2 is YFSETQ. As DNA, the CDR3 is TGCGCCAGCAGCTTGACAACAGGCACCAACTATGGCTACACCTTC. It codes for CASSLTTGTNYGYTF. Complete variable domain (other parts from reference TRBV5-1 and TRBJ1-2): KAGVTQTPRYLIKTRGQQVTLSCSPISGHRSVSWYQQTPGQGLQFLFEYFSETQRNKGNFPGRFSGRQFSNSRSEMNVSTLELGDSALYLCASSLTTGTNYGYTFGSGTRLTVV.

This clone showed up just a few times. The V call is TRBV7-3, the J call TRBJ1-1, with a possible D match to TRBD1 (5 bases). The V end lost 5 bases, the J end lost 4 bases, and 20 bases lay between the germline ends. CDR1 SGHTA and CDR2 FQGTGA come from the germline V gene. The CDR3 is 16 amino acids. CDR3 sequence (DNA): TGTGCCAGCAGCCCTCGGGCAGGAGGGACGGGCACTGAAGCTTTCTTT. Encoded protein: CASSPRAGGTGTEAFF.

V usage is TRBV3-1 (or the pseudogene TRBV3-2) and J usage is TRBJ2-5, with D perhaps matching TRBD2 (6 bases). CDR1 and CDR2 from the germline V gene are LGHDT and YNNKEL (reference sequence). V was trimmed by 4 bases and J by 3 bases, leaving 15 bases between them. This CDR3 spans 15 amino acids. DNA for the CDR3: TGTGCCAGCAGCCTCCCCGAGGGGAGGAAAGAGACCCAGTACTTC. Amino acid sequence: CASSLPEGRKETQYF.

J is TRBJ2-7 and V is TRBV12-3 or TRBV12-4, with D tentatively TRBD2 (5 bases). The length of the CDR3 is 11 residues. V lost 8 bases and J lost 6, with 11 bases in between. The CDR3 region has the DNA TGTGCCAGCGGGTTTGGACTCGAGCAGTACTTC. Its protein product is CASGFGLEQYF.

V gene TRBV15 combines with J gene TRBJ1-1, with D tentatively TRBD1 (5 bases). The CDR3 has 15 residues. V was clipped by 2 bases and J by 0 bases, with 10 bases between them. Germline CDR1 LNHNV, CDR2 YYDKDF (reference sequence). CDR3 DNA sequence: TGTGCCACCAGCAGACCGACAGTTATGAACACTGAAGCTTTCTTT. Translated, it gives CATSRPTVMNTEAFF. Together with reference TRBV15 and TRBJ1-1, the CDR3 gives the full variable domain: DAMVIQNPRYQVTQFGKPVTLSCSQTLNHNVMYWYQQKSSQAPKLLFHYYDKDFNNEADTPDNFQSRRPNTSFCFLDIRSPGLGDTAMYLCATSRPTVMNTEAFFGQGTRLTVV.

This chain connects TRBV18 to TRBJ2-7; 7 positions agree with TRBD1. This CDR3 contains 14 residues. With V trimmed by 6 bases and J by 3 bases, 8 bases remained unmatched. CDR1 is KGHSH and CDR2 is LQKENI in the germline V gene. The CDR3 nucleotides are TGTGCCAGCTCTACCGGCAGGGGGAACTACGAGCAGTACTTC. This encodes CASSTGRGNYEQYF.

The V and J genes are TRBV6-5 and TRBJ2-2; D gene unclear. Germline V gives CDR1 MNHEY, CDR2 SVGAGI. Trimming left V 2 bases short and J 0 bases short, with 7 bases between. This CDR3 comprises 15 residues. DNA for the CDR3: TGTGCCAGCAGTTACGCGGCAGCGAACACCGGGGAGCTGTTTTTT. Amino acids: CASSYAAANTGELFF.

The gene calls are TRBV28 and TRBJ2-3; 10 bases match TRBD2. The germline V gene encodes CDR1 MDHEN and CDR2 SYDVKM. The CDR3 covers 16 residues. V gave up 4 bases and J gave up 5 bases; unmatched junction bases: 9. CDR3 amino acids: CASSSRLAGLRDTQYF. The CDR3 region has the DNA TGTGCCAGCAGTTCGAGACTAGCGGGCCTTAGAGATACGCAGTATTTT.

V usage is TRBV2 and J usage is TRBJ2-5; D call uncertain. The CDR3 covers 12 residues. With 5 bases removed from V and 2 bases from J, the gap between germline ends came to 6 bases. Looked up from germline, CDR1 is SNHLY and CDR2 is FYNNEI. CDR3 nucleotide sequence: TGTGCCAGCAGTCTAGAACAAGAGACCCAGTACTTC. Residues: CASSLEQETQYF. Filled out from reference TRBV2 and TRBJ2-5, the complete variable domain reads EPEVTQTPSHQVTQMGQEVILRCVPISNHLYFYWYRQILGQKVEFLVSFYNNEISEKSEIFDDQFSVERPDGSNFTLKIRSTKLEDSAMYFCASSLEQETQYFGPGTRLLVL.

J is TRBJ2-1 and V is TRBV5-1, with 9 bases matching TRBD1. The CDR3 has 14 residues. The germline V gene has CDR1 SGHRS and CDR2 YFSETQ. The V gene end was trimmed by 3 bases and the J gene end by 4 bases; junction bases not matched to a gene: 2. In DNA, the CDR3 is TGCGCCAGCAGCTCGGGGACAGGGTACAATGAGCAGTTCTTC. Translating it yields CASSSGTGYNEQFF.

Turning to this clone: One junction end disagrees with the germline gene, perhaps due to a read error. The CDR3 loop reads CASSLSSGGRYGYTF. In nucleotides, the CDR3 is TGTGCCAGCAGCTTATCTAGCGGGGGCCGCTATGGCTACACCTTC. The genes are TRBV27 and TRBJ1-2; a weak D match, TRBD1 (6 bases). The CDR3 spans 15 residues. Germline V CDR1 and CDR2: MNHEY, SMNVEV (reference sequence).

This clone turned up a few times. This sequence joins TRBV2 and TRBJ1-2; 7 positions match TRBD1. The V segment lost 4 bases and the J segment 5 bases; nucleotides outside the gene matches: 10. Germline-derived CDR1 and CDR2 are SNHLY and FYNNEI. CDR3 size: 15 residues. In DNA, the CDR3 is TGTGCCAGCAGTGCTAGGACAGGCGGCCAATATGGCTACACCTTC. Its protein is CASSARTGGQYGYTF.

This rearrangement joins TRBV10-3 to TRBJ1-2, with 9 positions matching TRBD1. The CDR3 has 13 amino acids. J was trimmed by 8 bases and V by 3 bases; bases with no gene match: 4. Germline V gives CDR1 ENHRY, CDR2 SYGVKD. DNA for the CDR3: TGTGCCATCAGTGACTGGACAGGGGAAGGCTACACCTTC. Translating gives CAISDWTGEGYTF.

The rearrangement joins TRBV27 to TRBJ1-2, with D possibly TRBD1 on 5 matching bases. Germline V gives CDR1 MNHEY, CDR2 SMNVEV (reference sequence). V was pared by 3 bases and J by 4 bases, with 12 bases between. The CDR3 runs to 14 residues. CDR3 DNA sequence: TGTGCCAGCAGTTTGGGGCGAGATGGCTATGGCTACACCTTC. Translating gives CASSLGRDGYGYTF.

Comment on this clone: The junction departs from the called germline gene at one end, perhaps through a read error. The V gene is TRBV5-6, the J gene TRBJ1-2, with TRBD1 matching over 7 bases. Germline V lookup: CDR1 SGHDT, CDR2 YYEEEE. The CDR3 is 12 amino acids. The CDR3 here is CASSLRGLGYAF. In DNA form, the CDR3 reads TGTGCCAGCAGCTTGAGGGGGCTGGGCTACGCCTTC.

The CDR3 sequence: CASSQQIRSEQYF. The CDR3 DNA sequence: TGTGCCAGCAGCCAACAGATACGAAGCGAGCAGTACTTC. The V gene is TRBV3-1 (or the pseudogene TRBV3-2), the J gene TRBJ2-7; D is uncertain. The V end was cut by 2 bases, the J end by 6 bases, with 11 bases between. The CDR3 loop spans 13 amino acids. CDR1 is LGHDT, CDR2 YNNKEL, per germline (reference sequence).

The rearrangement uses TRBV11-1 and TRBJ1-5; D is possibly TRBD1 (5 bases). CDR3 length equals 12 residues. Germline CDR1 reads SGHAT; CDR2 reads FQDESV (reference sequence). V was pared by 5 bases and J by 6 bases, with 8 bases between. CDR3 region: CASSGRVQPQHF. Written as DNA, the CDR3 is TGTGCCAGCAGCGGCAGGGTTCAGCCCCAGCATTTT.

This clone came up once. The chain links TRBV6-2 or TRBV6-3 to TRBJ1-2; D uncertain. The V gene lost 6 bases and the J gene lost 5 bases, with 16 bases spanning the gap. The germline V gene encodes CDR1 MNHEY and CDR2 SVGEGT. The CDR3 length is 14 residues. Here the CDR3 DNA reads TGTGCCAGCAGCTCGGCCGACGGGATTTATGGCTACACCTTC. Translation: CASSSADGIYGYTF.

CDR3 sequence: CASSVAGDTEAFF. CDR3 coding DNA: TGTGCCAGCAGCGTAGCAGGGGACACTGAAGCTTTCTTT. The chain combines TRBV9 with TRBJ1-1; D possibly corresponds to TRBD1 (6 bases). V was trimmed by 0 bases and J by 3 bases, leaving 6 bases between them. This CDR3 has 13 amino acids. CDR1 and CDR2 from the germline V gene are SGDLS and YYNGEE. Based on the CDR3 plus reference TRBV9 and TRBJ1-1, the full variable domain is DSGVTQTPKHLITATGQRVTLRCSPRSGDLSVYWYQQSLDQGLQFLIQYYNGEERAKGNILERFSAQQFPDLHSELNLSSLELGDSALYFCASSVAGDTEAFFGQGTRLTVV.

This clone was seen more than once but under ten times. V gene TRBV6-2 or TRBV6-3 combines with J gene TRBJ2-7, with D tentatively TRBD1 (6 bases). V was clipped by 2 bases and J by 2 bases, with 7 bases between them. Looked up from germline, CDR1 is MNHEY and CDR2 is SVGEGT. CDR3 size: 13 residues. CDR3 loop: CASSYQGPYEQYF. The CDR3 DNA is TGTGCCAGCAGTTACCAGGGGCCCTACGAGCAGTACTTC.

The rearrangement links TRBV29-1 to TRBJ2-7, with D perhaps TRBD1 (6 bases). CDR3 size: 13 residues. The V end lost 6 bases, the J end lost 0 bases, and 12 bases lay between the germline ends. Germline CDR1 SQVTM, CDR2 ANQGSEA. The CDR3 is CSVAGTSSYEQYF. The CDR3 DNA is TGCAGCGTAGCCGGGACAAGCTCCTACGAGCAGTACTTC.

The V call is TRBV7-2, the J call TRBJ2-5; D gene ambiguous. The CDR3 loop spans 15 amino acids. V shed 1 base and J shed 3 bases, with 12 bases lying between them. Germline values: CDR1 SGHTA, CDR2 FQGNSA. The CDR3: CASSLVRVGEETQYF. CDR3 nucleotides: TGTGCCAGCAGCTTAGTTCGGGTTGGAGAAGAGACCCAGTACTTC.

This sequence joins TRBV7-8 and TRBJ1-5, with 8 bases identical to TRBD1. The CDR3 is made up of 16 amino acids. The germline V gene has CDR1 SGHVS and CDR2 FQNEAQ. V shed 3 bases and J 4 bases; nucleotides not matched to a gene: 8. DNA for the CDR3: TGTGCCAGCAGCTTTTCTCCAGGGGGCCGGAATCAGCCCCAGCATTTT. It translates to CASSFSPGGRNQPQHF.